Listed here are 10 T cell receptor beta chains from one sample, sequenced in a study of blood T cell repertoires in COVID-19. The repertoire was sequenced with immunoSEQ multiplex PCR; TCRdb's copy has only in-frame clones and lacks some. The sample records 200,000 or so clones, just over 85% being singletons. The sequenced sample was peripheral blood. Every receptor here comes from a man in his fifties with acute or convalescent COVID-19.

This clone was observed once. J is TRBJ2-1 and V is TRBV13; D is perhaps TRBD1 (5 bases). V shed 0 bases and J shed 12 bases, with 15 bases lying between them. The CDR3 runs to 14 residues. Germline CDR1 reads PRHDT; CDR2 reads FYEKMQ (reference sequence). The CDR3 coding sequence is TGTGCCAGCAGCTTAGGGGCAGGGCATCGTACGCAGTTCTTC. Protein sequence: CASSLGAGHRTQFF. Supplemented by reference TRBV13 and TRBJ2-1, the full variable domain reads AAGVIQSPRHLIKEKRETATLKCYPIPRHDTVYWYQQGPGQDPQFLISFYEKMQSDKGSIPDRFSAQQFSDYHSELNMSSLELGDSALYFCASSLGAGHRTQFFGPGTRLTVL.

The chain joins TRBV7-9 to TRBJ2-7, with TRBD1 matching 7 bases. The junction had 11 bases not matched to a gene; V was cut back by 2 bases and J by 7 bases. This CDR3 is built from 15 residues. Germline CDR1 SEHNR, CDR2 FQNEAQ (reference sequence). CDR3 sequence: CASSLQGVTRGEQYF. CDR3 in DNA: TGTGCCAGCAGCTTACAGGGGGTGACCCGGGGTGAGCAGTACTTC.

This chain links TRBV5-1 with TRBJ1-2, with D perhaps matching TRBD1 (6 bases). Germline V CDR1 and CDR2: SGHRS, YFSETQ. The V gene lost 3 bases and the J gene lost 2 bases, with 17 bases spanning the gap. The CDR3 is 16 residues long. Here the CDR3 reads CASSSGHVQKNYGYTF. DNA of the CDR3: TGCGCCAGCAGCTCGGGACACGTGCAAAAAAACTATGGCTACACCTTC.

The chain links TRBV29-1 to TRBJ2-7; tentative D call: TRBD2 (6 bases). The germline V gene encodes CDR1 SQVTM and CDR2 ANQGSEA. V shed 7 bases and J shed 6 bases, with 10 bases lying between them. CDR3 length: 10 residues. The CDR3 DNA sequence: TGCAGCGCCCGGGACTCCGAGCAGTACTTC. As protein: CSARDSEQYF.

The chain recombines TRBV6-5 with TRBJ2-7, with D possibly being TRBD1 (6 bases). In germline, CDR1 is MNHEY, CDR2 SVGAGI. Trimming stripped 5 bases from V and 10 bases from J, with 12 bases between. The CDR3 loop spans 11 amino acids. CDR3 region: CASSRGQFQYF. DNA for the CDR3: TGTGCCAGCAGTCGAGGACAGTTTCAGTACTTC.

The gene calls are TRBV19 and TRBJ1-6; 8 nucleotides match TRBD1. CDR3 length equals 14 residues. The V segment lost 8 bases and the J segment 10 bases; nucleotides outside the gene matches: 10. Germline V gene sequence: CDR1 LNHDA, CDR2 SQIVND (reference sequence). As DNA, the CDR3 is TGTGCCAGTTCCGTGGGGCAGGGGGCGTCACCCCTCCACTTT. Amino acid sequence: CASSVGQGASPLHF.

The V and J genes are TRBV19 and TRBJ1-5; TRBD1 matches at 7 bases. V shed 7 bases and J 1 base; nucleotides not matched to a gene: 7. This CDR3 has 15 residues. From germline, CDR1 is LNHDA and CDR2 SQIVND (reference sequence). The CDR3 protein is CASTRQGGSNQPQHF. The CDR3 coding sequence is TGTGCCAGTACTCGACAGGGTGGGAGCAATCAGCCCCAGCATTTT. Full variable domain (outside the CDR3, taken from reference TRBV19 and TRBJ1-5): DGGITQSPKYLFRKEGQNVTLSCEQNLNHDAMYWYRQDPGQGLRLIYYSQIVNDFQKGDIAEGYSVSREKKESFPLTVTSAQKNPTAFYLCASTRQGGSNQPQHFGDGTRLSIL.

The V gene is TRBV11-2, the J gene TRBJ2-7; possibly TRBD2 for D (5 bases). V was shortened by 8 bases and J by 5 bases, with 19 bases between the two germline ends. CDR1 is SGHAT, CDR2 FQNNGV, per germline. The CDR3 sequence is 14 residues long. CDR3 residues: CASVFGRERNEQYF. For the CDR3, the DNA is TGTGCCAGCGTCTTTGGGAGAGAAAGAAACGAGCAGTACTTC.

The chain carries TRBV5-6 and TRBJ2-7, with D possibly matching TRBD2 (5 bases). Per the germline V gene, CDR1 is SGHDT and CDR2 is YYEEEE. V lost 0 bases and J lost 0, with 10 bases in between. The CDR3 has 15 amino acids. In DNA, the CDR3 is TGTGCCAGCAGCTTGGACGGGGTTACCTCCTACGAGCAGTACTTC. It yields the protein CASSLDGVTSYEQYF. The whole variable domain, remainder taken from reference TRBV5-6 and TRBJ2-7, is DAGVTQSPTHLIKTRGQQVTLRCSPKSGHDTVSWYQQALGQGPQFIFQYYEEEERQRGNFPDRFSGHQFPNYSSELNVNALLLGDSALYLCASSLDGVTSYEQYFGPGTRLTVT.

This chain links TRBV5-1 with TRBJ1-6; 10 bases match TRBD1. V shed 4 bases and J 5 bases; nucleotides not matched to a gene: 15. Germline CDR1 SGHRS, CDR2 YFSETQ. The CDR3 loop spans 19 amino acids. CDR3 region: CASSLARWTGGGNNSPLHF. The CDR3 DNA sequence: TGCGCCAGCAGCCTTGCCCGGTGGACAGGGGGGGGAAATAATTCACCCCTCCACTTT.